The 27 T cell receptor beta chains reported below all come from one sample, sequenced in a study of blood T cell repertoires in COVID-19. Clones were read by immunoSEQ multiplex PCR, and TCRdb kept only the in-frame ones, dropping some. The table includes about 200,000 clones, 70% to 90% detected once. Input material: peripheral blood. The receptors originated from a woman between 40 and 50 years old who had recovered from COVID-19.

This clone has just one count. This rearrangement joins TRBV19 to TRBJ2-3; 10 bases match TRBD1. The V and J ends lost 5 bases and 6 bases, in that order; junction bases with no gene match: 20. This CDR3 region has 19 residues. Germline V gives CDR1 LNHDA, CDR2 SQIVND (reference sequence). In DNA, the CDR3 is TGTGCCAGTAGTTCAGCGGGCCACACCGGGACAGGGGTAGCGGATACGCAGTATTTT. Encoded protein: CASSSAGHTGTGVADTQYF.

This chain links TRBV5-1 with TRBJ2-2, with D perhaps matching TRBD2 (5 bases). Between the trimmed V and J ends, which lost 3 bases and 6 bases, there was a span of 15 bases. The germline CDR1 and CDR2 sequences are SGHRS and YFSETQ. CDR3 length: 15 residues. The CDR3 region is CASSSLSGSAGELFF. The CDR3, as DNA: TGCGCCAGCAGCTCCCTGTCGGGGAGCGCCGGGGAGCTGTTTTTT.

This chain uses TRBV27 with TRBJ2-2, with D possibly matching TRBD2 (6 bases). The V gene lost 7 bases and the J gene lost 2 bases, with 11 bases spanning the gap. The CDR3 totals 14 residues. Germline lookup yields CDR1 MNHEY and CDR2 SMNVEV (reference sequence). Here the CDR3 DNA reads TGTGCCAGCAAAGGCGGGGTTAACACCGGGGAGCTGTTTTTT. It translates to CASKGGVNTGELFF.

The chain is built from TRBV6-2 or TRBV6-3 and TRBJ2-3; no clear D. The CDR3 has 16 residues. The germline CDR1 and CDR2 sequences are MNHEY and SVGEGT. V was shortened by 1 base and J by 5 bases, with 16 bases between the two germline ends. DNA of the CDR3: TGTGCCAGCAGTTACTTCGTTGCGAGGATAAGAGATACGCAGTATTTT. This sequence encodes CASSYFVARIRDTQYF.

This clone was counted once. The chain uses TRBV5-6 and TRBJ1-1, with 9 nucleotides matching TRBD1. Unmatched junction bases numbered 13, after V lost 4 bases and J lost 6 bases. This CDR3 comprises 16 residues. In germline, CDR1 is SGHDT, CDR2 YYEEEE. CDR3 sequence reads: CASSPTGTGILPEAFF. The CDR3 DNA follows: TGTGCCAGCAGCCCAACCGGGACAGGGATCCTACCTGAAGCTTTCTTT.

This chain uses TRBV5-1 with TRBJ2-7; weak D call: TRBD1 (5 bases). The CDR3 length is 15 residues. The germline V gene encodes CDR1 SGHRS and CDR2 YFSETQ. Trimming left V 4 bases short and J 7 bases short, with 21 bases between. CDR3 DNA: TGCGCCAGCAGCCCTAACAGGCTCCAGGATGAAGAGCAGTACTTC. Its protein product is CASSPNRLQDEEQYF.

The chain joins TRBV19 to TRBJ1-2; TRBD1 agrees at 7 bases. V shed 3 bases and J 2 bases; nucleotides not matched to a gene: 3. The CDR3 sequence is 14 residues long. CDR1 and CDR2 from the germline V gene are LNHDA and SQIVND (reference sequence). In DNA form, the CDR3 reads TGTGCCAGTAGTATGATGGGACAGAACTATGGCTACACCTTC. Translation: CASSMMGQNYGYTF.

J is TRBJ1-1 and V is TRBV18, with D perhaps TRBD1 (5 bases). Looked up from germline, CDR1 is KGHSH and CDR2 is LQKENI. With 5 bases removed from V and 1 base from J, the gap between germline ends came to 17 bases. The CDR3 has 16 amino acids. In DNA, the CDR3 is TGTGCCAGCTCAGTCTCGGAGGGGCTCGGGAACACTGAAGCTTTCTTT. Protein sequence: CASSVSEGLGNTEAFF.

This rearrangement joins TRBV28 to TRBJ2-3, with D maybe TRBD2 (5 bases). Germline V gene data show CDR1 as MDHEN and CDR2 as SYDVKM. The CDR3 sequence is 14 residues long. Between the trimmed V and J ends, which lost 8 bases and 3 bases, there was a span of 15 bases. The CDR3 DNA sequence: TGTGCCAGCTGCCCCGCGCGACTAACAGATACGCAGTATTTT. Translating gives CASCPARLTDTQYF.

The chain carries TRBV6-5 and TRBJ1-3; D remains unclear. Trimming removed 0 bases from V and 3 bases from J, with 12 bases in between. This CDR3 has 16 amino acids. CDR1 MNHEY and CDR2 SVGAGI come from the germline V gene. CDR3 loop: CASSYSSPLNGNTIYF. CDR3 nucleotides: TGTGCCAGCAGTTACTCGAGCCCGTTGAATGGAAACACCATATATTTT.

The rearrangement uses TRBV18 and TRBJ1-1; D may be TRBD1 (6 bases). The CDR3 loop spans 16 amino acids. V was clipped by 2 bases and J by 2 bases, with 15 bases between them. Germline CDR1 and CDR2: KGHSH and LQKENI. The CDR3 coding sequence is TGTGCCAGCTCACCAGGGACGACAGGAAACAACACTGAAGCTTTCTTT. It translates to CASSPGTTGNNTEAFF.

The rearrangement links TRBV3-1 (or the pseudogene TRBV3-2) to TRBJ2-1; the match to TRBD1 covers 9 bases. J lost 7 bases, V lost 5 bases, and 9 bases had no gene match. Per the germline V gene, CDR1 is LGHDT and CDR2 is YNNKEL (reference sequence). This CDR3 region has 15 residues. DNA for the CDR3: TGTGCCAGCAGCATAACAGGGGGCGCCGGGAATGAGCAGTTCTTC. Its translation is CASSITGGAGNEQFF.

V gene TRBV30 combines with J gene TRBJ1-4; unclear D gene. The germline gives CDR1 GTSNPN, CDR2 SVGIG (reference sequence). The CDR3 runs to 11 residues. The V end was cut by 0 bases, the J end by 8 bases, with 4 bases between. This CDR3 is CAWSVGEKLFF. The CDR3 DNA reads TGTGCCTGGAGTGTCGGGGAAAAACTGTTTTTT.

The chain links TRBV27 to TRBJ2-1; 9 nucleotides align to TRBD2. Unmatched junction bases numbered 12, after V lost 2 bases and J lost 10 bases. The CDR3 totals 16 residues. Germline CDR1 and CDR2: MNHEY and SMNVEV (reference sequence). CDR3 residues: CASSLEGLAPIGEQFF. The CDR3 nucleotides read TGTGCCAGCAGTTTAGAGGGACTAGCACCTATCGGGGAGCAGTTCTTC.

The chain recombines TRBV24-1 with TRBJ2-5; 7 nucleotides line up with TRBD2. Germline V lookup: CDR1 KGHDR, CDR2 SFDVKD. CDR3 length: 15 residues. The V and J ends lost 4 bases and 5 bases, in that order; junction bases with no gene match: 9. CDR3 region: CATSDLGGSVETQYF. The CDR3, as DNA: TGTGCCACCAGTGACCTGGGGGGGAGCGTCGAGACCCAGTACTTC.

This clone has just a few counts. This chain joins TRBV28 and TRBJ2-5, with D tentatively TRBD1 (6 bases). Trimming took 9 bases from V and 7 from J, leaving 21 bases between them. This CDR3 has 14 residues. CDR1 is MDHEN and CDR2 is SYDVKM in the germline V gene. This chain's CDR3 is CASSGKGQRWTQYF. In DNA form, the CDR3 reads TGTGCCAGTTCAGGAAAAGGACAGCGTTGGACCCAGTACTTC.

This sequence joins TRBV28 and TRBJ1-1, with a weak D call TRBD1 (6 bases). This CDR3 has 12 residues. V gave up 6 bases and J gave up 8 bases, with 13 bases separating them. Germline assignment: CDR1 MDHEN and CDR2 SYDVKM. The DNA for the CDR3 is TGTGCCAGCAGCCGAGACAGGACAGAAGCTTTCTTT. This gives the protein CASSRDRTEAFF.

V usage is TRBV6-5 and J usage is TRBJ1-5, with D hard to call. CDR3 length: 16 amino acids. CDR1 is MNHEY, CDR2 SVGAGI, per germline. Trimming left V 0 bases short and J 0 bases short, with 9 bases between. DNA of the CDR3: TGTGCCAGCAGTTACTCTTCAGTTTATAGCAATCAGCCCCAGCATTTT. It encodes CASSYSSVYSNQPQHF.

The V gene is TRBV3-1 (or the pseudogene TRBV3-2), the J gene TRBJ1-3, with D unresolved. V lost 0 bases and J lost 4, with 7 bases in between. The germline gives CDR1 LGHDT, CDR2 YNNKEL (reference sequence). CDR3 length: 14 residues. DNA of the CDR3: TGTGCCAGCAGCCAAGATGGCAGAGGAAACACCATATATTTT. Its protein product is CASSQDGRGNTIYF.

The rearrangement joins TRBV2 to TRBJ2-2; 8 bases match TRBD2. The CDR3 is 16 residues long. CDR1 and CDR2 (germline): SNHLY, FYNNEI. Trimming at V came to 6 bases and at J to 6 bases, leaving 12 bases not matched to a gene. DNA for the CDR3: TGTGCCAGCAGAGCCGGGACTAGTCGTATCGCCGGGGAGCTGTTTTTT. It encodes CASRAGTSRIAGELFF.

The chain carries TRBV11-3 and TRBJ2-7; TRBD2 matches at 10 bases. V shed 5 bases and J 5 bases; nucleotides not matched to a gene: 3. This CDR3 is built from 13 residues. Germline V lookup: CDR1 SGHNT, CDR2 YENEEA. The CDR3 nucleotides read TGTGCCAGCAGCAAGGGACTAGCGAACGAGCAGTACTTC. This gives the protein CASSKGLANEQYF.

The chain joins TRBV6-6 to TRBJ2-3; TRBD1 is a possible D gene (6 bases). Per germline, CDR1 MNHNY and CDR2 SVGAGI (reference sequence). Trimming took off 6 bases at V and 6 bases at J, with 13 bases between the two ends. The CDR3 runs to 13 residues. This chain's CDR3 is CASSQGTPDTQYF. Here the CDR3 DNA reads TGTGCCAGCAGCCAGGGGACACCCGATACGCAGTATTTT.

V gene TRBV7-9 combines with J gene TRBJ2-6, with TRBD1 matching over 8 bases. CDR3 size: 19 residues. Germline V CDR1 and CDR2: SEHNR, FQNEAQ (reference sequence). The J segment lost 0 bases and the V segment lost 1 base, leaving 8 bases of the junction unmatched. The CDR3 bases are TGTGCCAGCAGCTTAGGGGCAGGGGGCTTCCTCTCTGGGGCCAACGTCCTGACTTTC. This sequence encodes CASSLGAGGFLSGANVLTF.

This chain connects TRBV6-2 or TRBV6-3 to TRBJ1-1; D remains unclear. Trimming took 1 base from V and 1 from J, leaving 4 bases between them. Germline CDR1 reads MNHEY; CDR2 reads SVGEGT. The CDR3 length is 13 residues. CDR3: CASSYFWNTEAFF. The CDR3 DNA follows: TGTGCCAGCAGTTACTTCTGGAACACTGAAGCTTTCTTT.

The chain recombines TRBV29-1 with TRBJ2-1, with D perhaps TRBD2 (6 bases). Trimming left V 6 bases short and J 4 bases short, with 16 bases between. Germline V gene sequence: CDR1 SQVTM, CDR2 ANQGSEA. The CDR3 is 14 amino acids. CDR3 sequence (DNA): TGCAGCGTCGCTGTGCTAGCGCGTTACAATGAGCAGTTCTTC. Protein: CSVAVLARYNEQFF.

V usage is TRBV7-6 and J usage is TRBJ2-4, with a possible D match to TRBD2 (5 bases). Germline values: CDR1 SGHVS, CDR2 FNYEAQ. The ends were cut back, 4 bases at V and 6 bases at J, with 10 bases in the middle. The CDR3 totals 13 residues. The CDR3 reads CASSSSGGNIQYF. CDR3 DNA sequence: TGTGCCAGCAGCTCCTCAGGAGGAAACATTCAGTACTTC.

This chain uses TRBV6-2 or TRBV6-3 with TRBJ2-5, with TRBD1 matching 7 bases. The CDR3 sequence is 14 residues long. CDR1 and CDR2 from the germline V gene are MNHEY and SVGEGT. Trimming took 0 bases from V and 7 from J; bases not matched to a gene: 5. The chain's CDR3 is CASSYSRQGGTQYF. The CDR3 DNA reads TGTGCCAGCAGTTACTCGAGACAGGGTGGGACCCAGTACTTC.